A single sample is the source of the 28 T cell receptor beta chains below, sequenced in a study of identical twins. TCRdb recomputed calls from the 5' RACE reads with MiXCR, one row per CDR3 protein. The sample carries under 250,000 distinct CDR3 sequences, roughly 7.5% recorded once. The same sample was also studied in work on yellow fever vaccine responses in identical twins.

The sample consisted of memory (CD45RO+) T cells sorted from blood. These receptors came from a woman aged 18 to 35 in good health.

This clonotype appeared many times. The rearrangement links TRBV10-3 to TRBJ2-7, with D possibly matching TRBD2 (6 bases). The V gene lost 6 bases and the J gene lost 2 bases, with 14 bases spanning the gap. Germline CDR1 reads ENHRY; CDR2 reads SYGVKD. The CDR3 is 14 residues long. CDR3 in DNA: TGTGCCATCAGCGGGGGACTCACAGCCTACGAGCAGTACTTC. Translated, it gives CAISGGLTAYEQYF.

V usage is TRBV25-1 and J usage is TRBJ2-7; 11 positions match TRBD2. This CDR3 is 16 amino acids long. Germline V gene data show CDR1 as MGHDK and CDR2 as SYGVNS. The V gene end was trimmed by 2 bases and the J gene end by 3 bases; junction bases not matched to a gene: 6. CDR3 bases: TGTGCCAGCAGTGAAGGGCTAGCGGGAGGTAACTACGAGCAGTACTTC. This translates into CASSEGLAGGNYEQYF.

This clonotype showed up just a few times. This rearrangement joins TRBV20-1 to TRBJ1-5; weak D call: TRBD1 (6 bases). CDR1 and CDR2 from the germline V gene are DFQATT and SNEGSKA (reference sequence). V lost 2 bases and J 0 bases, leaving 17 bases between the germline ends. The CDR3 contains 17 residues. The CDR3 nucleotides read TGCAGTGCTAGACCCGGACAGCCAAGAGATAGCAATCAGCCCCAGCATTTT. Amino acid sequence: CSARPGQPRDSNQPQHF.

This clonotype has just a few counts. The rearrangement uses TRBV7-2 and TRBJ2-5; D call uncertain. The CDR3 consists of 14 residues. Germline loops: CDR1 SGHTA, CDR2 FQGNSA. Trimming removed 1 base from V and 4 bases from J, with 10 bases in between. CDR3 nucleotides: TGTGCCAGCAGCTTAGATCGGCTAGTAGAGACCCAGTACTTC. It codes for CASSLDRLVETQYF.

This clonotype was observed a few times. The chain employs TRBV2 and TRBJ2-7; 8 bases line up with TRBD1. CDR3 length equals 14 residues. V lost 5 bases, J lost 3 bases, and 6 bases stayed unmatched. Germline lookup yields CDR1 SNHLY and CDR2 FYNNEI. The CDR3 region is CASSKGQGVYEQYF. The DNA for the CDR3 is TGTGCCAGCAGTAAAGGACAGGGCGTCTACGAGCAGTACTTC. Full variable domain (rest looked up from reference TRBV2 and TRBJ2-7): EPEVTQTPSHQVTQMGQEVILRCVPISNHLYFYWYRQILGQKVEFLVSFYNNEISEKSEIFDDQFSVERPDGSNFTLKIRSTKLEDSAMYFCASSKGQGVYEQYFGPGTRLTVT.

The table lists this clonotype with many counts. The chain combines TRBV30 with TRBJ2-1, with 11 positions matching TRBD2. V lost 2 bases, J lost 7 bases, and 4 bases stayed unmatched. This CDR3 region has 14 residues. Germline V gene sequence: CDR1 GTSNPN, CDR2 SVGIG (reference sequence). Written as DNA, the CDR3 is TGTGCCTGGAGTTCGACTAGCGGGGCGAATGAGCAGTTCTTC. Residues: CAWSSTSGANEQFF. The entire variable domain, with the rest obtained from reference TRBV30 and TRBJ2-1, is as follows: SQTIHQWPATLVQPVGSPLSLECTVEGTSNPNLYWYRQAAGRGLQLLFYSVGIGQISSEVPQNLSASRPQDRQFILSSKKLLLSDSGFYLCAWSSTSGANEQFFGPGTRLTVL.

This clonotype has only a few counts. The gene calls are TRBV9 and TRBJ2-3, with D uncertain. Germline V gives CDR1 SGDLS, CDR2 YYNGEE. CDR3 length: 19 residues. Trimming stripped 0 bases from V and 2 bases from J, with 22 bases between. The CDR3 DNA sequence: TGTGCCAGCAGCGTAGGACGTCCCATACCTATCGCCAACACAGATACGCAGTATTTT. The encoded protein is CASSVGRPIPIANTDTQYF.

In this sample, this clonotype turned up many times. This chain links TRBV5-1 with TRBJ2-2; 9 bases agree with TRBD2. Looked up from germline, CDR1 is SGHRS and CDR2 is YFSETQ. The junction had 17 bases not matched to a gene; V was cut back by 0 bases and J by 5 bases. This CDR3 comprises 20 residues. The CDR3 nucleotides are TGCGCCAGCAGCTTGGAGGCTAGCGGGATCCCAAGCCCTAGGACCGGGGAGCTGTTTTTT. Protein sequence: CASSLEASGIPSPRTGELFF.

The table lists this clonotype with many counts. The chain employs TRBV5-1 and TRBJ2-3; weak D call: TRBD1 (6 bases). CDR1 SGHRS and CDR2 YFSETQ come from the germline V gene. The CDR3 totals 14 residues. Trimming removed 2 bases at V and 6 bases at J, with 13 bases between. CDR3 DNA sequence: TGCGCCAGCAGCTTCACAGGGACGGGCGATACGCAGTATTTT. Translation: CASSFTGTGDTQYF.

This chain connects TRBV29-1 to TRBJ2-2, with 8 bases matching TRBD1. There are 14 residues in the CDR3. The germline V gene has CDR1 SQVTM and CDR2 ANQGSEA. The trim removed 3 bases at V and 6 bases at J, leaving 6 bases unmatched. CDR3 in DNA: TGCAGCGTTGACATGGGACAGGTGGCCGGGGAGCTGTTTTTT. Its translation: CSVDMGQVAGELFF.

This clonotype was counted many times. The chain recombines TRBV5-1 with TRBJ2-1; D unclear. Germline CDR1 is SGHRS and CDR2 is YFSETQ. Trimming took 0 bases from V and 9 from J, leaving 10 bases between them. The CDR3 is 13 amino acids. The CDR3 DNA is TGCGCCAGCAGCTTGGTGGTAAATGGTGAGCAGTTCTTC. Translation: CASSLVVNGEQFF.

This chain joins TRBV7-9 and TRBJ2-7, with TRBD1 matching over 9 bases. Germline values: CDR1 SEHNR, CDR2 FQNEAQ (reference sequence). Unmatched junction bases numbered 4, after V lost 5 bases and J lost 5 bases. The CDR3 runs 13 residues. Here the CDR3 DNA reads TGTGCCAGCAGCGCGGGGACAGGGAACGAGCAGTACTTC. Its translation is CASSAGTGNEQYF.

This chain links TRBV20-1 with TRBJ2-5; 9 bases align to TRBD1. Germline V gene data show CDR1 as DFQATT and CDR2 as SNEGSKA (reference sequence). The CDR3 covers 14 residues. V was clipped by 6 bases and J by 2 bases; unmatched bases: 7. The CDR3 region is CSANGQGSQETQYF. DNA of the CDR3: TGCAGTGCGAACGGACAGGGGTCACAAGAGACCCAGTACTTC.

This clonotype was seen repeatedly, ten times or more. The rearrangement joins TRBV5-1 to TRBJ1-4; D not resolved. CDR1 SGHRS and CDR2 YFSETQ come from the germline V gene. The CDR3 has 15 residues. Deletions cut 0 bases from V and 4 bases from J, with 10 bases between. The CDR3 spells CASSLGGTDNEKLFF. The CDR3 region has the DNA TGCGCCAGCAGCTTGGGAGGAACGGATAATGAAAAACTGTTTTTT.

This clonotype came up a few times. The chain uses TRBV12-3 or TRBV12-4 and TRBJ2-5, with 7 bases identical to TRBD2. Trimming took 3 bases from V and 7 from J; bases not matched to a gene: 5. The CDR3 extends over 13 amino acids. The CDR3 spells CASSFREGGTQYF. Written as DNA, the CDR3 is TGTGCCAGCAGTTTTAGGGAGGGAGGGACCCAGTACTTC.

This clonotype was seen many times. J is TRBJ1-5 and V is TRBV20-1, with 8 bases identical to TRBD1. CDR1 is DFQATT, CDR2 SNEGSKA, per germline (reference sequence). This CDR3 is built from 15 residues. Unmatched junction bases numbered 10, after V lost 6 bases and J lost 3 bases. The CDR3 loop reads CSAAGGLIVNQPQHF. For the CDR3, the DNA is TGCAGTGCAGCAGGGGGCTTAATCGTCAATCAGCCCCAGCATTTT.

This chain joins TRBV7-9 and TRBJ1-1, with TRBD1 as a possible D gene (6 bases). Per germline, CDR1 SEHNR and CDR2 FQNEAQ (reference sequence). The ends were cut back, 6 bases at V and 10 bases at J, with 21 bases in the middle. The CDR3 contains 14 residues. The CDR3 bases are TGTGCCAGCAGGCTACCAGGACAGCATTTCTCAGCTTTCTTT. It encodes CASRLPGQHFSAFF.

The rearrangement uses TRBV28 and TRBJ1-6; D remains unclear. This CDR3 is 15 amino acids long. Germline loops: CDR1 MDHEN, CDR2 SYDVKM. Trimming removed 1 base from V and 5 bases from J, with 9 bases in between. The CDR3 coding sequence is TGTGCCAGCAGTTTATCCTGGGGAAATAATTCACCCCTCCACTTT. Amino acid sequence: CASSLSWGNNSPLHF.

This chain links TRBV6-1 with TRBJ2-7; 8 nucleotides align to TRBD2. Unmatched junction bases numbered 4, after V lost 7 bases and J lost 2 bases. This CDR3 spans 13 amino acids. Germline CDR1 is MNHNS and CDR2 is SASEGT. The CDR3 bases are TGTGCCAGCAAAAGGGGACTAGCCTACGAGCAGTACTTC. Its translation: CASKRGLAYEQYF.

This clonotype was found many times. The chain combines TRBV5-1 with TRBJ1-1; D call uncertain. Germline values: CDR1 SGHRS, CDR2 YFSETQ. The CDR3 contains 11 residues. The ends were cut back, 8 bases at V and 1 base at J, with 6 bases in the middle. DNA of the CDR3: TGCGCCAGTTCAGGGAACACTGAAGCTTTCTTT. Translating gives CASSGNTEAFF.

This clonotype was counted between two and nine times. The CDR3 region has the DNA TGCAGTGCTAGAGACCGCCGGACTAGCACGTCCGATGAGCAGTTCTTC. As protein: CSARDRRTSTSDEQFF. The chain is built from TRBV20-1 and TRBJ2-1, with TRBD2 identical over 8 bases. The germline gives CDR1 DFQATT, CDR2 SNEGSKA (reference sequence). After removal of 0 bases from V and 8 bases from J, the junction contained 12 bases not matched to a gene. This CDR3 region has 16 residues.

This clonotype turned up a few times. V usage is TRBV7-2 and J usage is TRBJ1-4, with a tentative D call TRBD1 (5 bases). The germline CDR1 and CDR2 sequences are SGHTA and FQGNSA. Trimming shortened V by 3 bases and J by 6 bases, and 14 bases separated the two germline ends. This CDR3 is built from 15 residues. In nucleotides, the CDR3 is TGTGCCAGCAGCTTCGGGGGAAGAAATGATGAAAAACTGTTTTTT. This translates into CASSFGGRNDEKLFF.

Here the CDR3 DNA reads TGTGCCAGCAGCCCACATCCCCCTACTAGCGGGGGGGCCTACGAGCAGTACTTC. It specifies CASSPHPPTSGGAYEQYF. The V gene is TRBV9, the J gene TRBJ2-7; 13 positions match TRBD2. From germline, CDR1 is SGDLS and CDR2 YYNGEE. This CDR3 has 18 amino acids. V lost 4 bases and J lost 2; bases outside the gene matches: 12.

This clonotype has at least ten counts. The chain couples TRBV5-5 to TRBJ2-3; D is unclear. The V end lost 0 bases, the J end lost 4 bases, and 15 bases lay between the germline ends. CDR3 length: 16 amino acids. Germline CDR1 is SGHKS and CDR2 is YYEKEE (reference sequence). The CDR3 sequence: CASSLDLLGLSDTQYF. For the CDR3, the DNA is TGTGCCAGCAGCTTGGATCTACTTGGTTTGTCAGATACGCAGTATTTT.

This CDR3 reads CASSPDLAGGYEQYF. In nucleotides, the CDR3 is TGCGCCAGCAGCCCGGACCTAGCGGGGGGGTACGAGCAGTACTTC. The chain links TRBV4-3 to TRBJ2-7; TRBD2 aligns across 12 bases. This CDR3 contains 15 residues. V shed 4 bases, J shed 4 bases, and the junction held 5 bases outside the gene matches. Germline V gene lookup returns CDR1 LGHNA and CDR2 YSLEER.

This clonotype was detected once. V gene TRBV6-1 combines with J gene TRBJ2-1, with 7 positions matching TRBD2. J gave up 1 base and V 10 bases, and 13 bases lay outside the gene matches. CDR3 length equals 16 residues. Germline V gene sequence: CDR1 MNHNS, CDR2 SASEGT. CDR3 protein: CANPSGERDSYNEQFF. CDR3 coding DNA: TGTGCCAACCCGTCGGGGGAGCGGGATTCCTACAATGAGCAGTTCTTC.

This clonotype was seen at least ten times. The J gene is TRBJ1-4, the V gene TRBV12-3 or TRBV12-4; unclear D gene. The CDR3 has 15 residues. Trimming pared 10 bases from V and 4 bases from J, leaving 19 bases between. CDR3 in amino acids: CATRSRSGFNEKLFF. In DNA form, the CDR3 reads TGTGCCACTAGATCCAGAAGTGGATTTAATGAAAAACTGTTTTTT.

This clonotype occurred a few times. The V call is TRBV20-1, the J call TRBJ2-4; no reliable D call. There are 15 residues in the CDR3. Trimming left V 5 bases short and J 0 bases short, with 14 bases between. Germline CDR1 reads DFQATT; CDR2 reads SNEGSKA (reference sequence). CDR3 sequence reads: CSAPPALLAKNIQYF. CDR3 DNA: TGCAGTGCTCCCCCAGCACTCCTAGCCAAAAACATTCAGTACTTC.